The 3 T cell receptor beta chains below all came from one sample that was sequenced in a study of T cells in Graves' hyperthyroidism and ophthalmopathy. Amplification targeted TCR beta CDR3 regions from RNA transcripts. During a first-round RT-PCR of the TCR CDR3, the HTBI primer set was used. TCRdb reprocessed the multiplex PCR reads with MiXCR, giving one entry per CDR3 protein. The sample lists 550,000 to 850,000 distinct CDR3 sequences, roughly a sixth occurring once. The sample comprised blood. The source of these receptors is a woman aged 45-65 years with Graves' hyperthyroidism that later progressed to Graves' ophthalmopathy.

Of note for this clonotype: A clone one base away is much larger, so this may be a read error. V and J are TRBV5-1 and TRBJ1-1, with D uncertain. This CDR3 comprises 14 residues. V shed 4 bases and J shed 1 base, with 11 bases lying between them. CDR1 is SGHRS, CDR2 YFSETQ, per germline. The CDR3 sequence is CASSLGSANTEAFF. CDR3 nucleotide sequence: TGCGCCAGCAGCCTGGGCTCAGCGAACACTGAAGCTTTCTTT.

This clonotype was seen ten or more times. V usage is TRBV12-3 or TRBV12-4 and J usage is TRBJ1-2; 7 bases map to TRBD1. Trimming removed 6 bases from V and 4 bases from J; junction bases left unmatched: 5. The CDR3 consists of 13 residues. Here the CDR3 reads CASSLRDSYGYTF. The CDR3 coding sequence is TGTGCCAGCAGCCTCCGGGACAGCTATGGCTACACCTTC.

The sample holds a few counts of this clonotype. V is TRBV12-3 or TRBV12-4 and J is TRBJ1-2; D is unresolved. The CDR3 is made up of 13 amino acids. The ends were cut back, 5 bases at V and 4 bases at J, with 11 bases in the middle. CDR3 sequence: CASSLQELYGYTF. CDR3 coding DNA: TGTGCCAGCAGTCTACAAGAACTCTATGGCTACACCTTC.